The 20 T cell receptor beta chains given below trace back to one sample, sequenced in a study of blood T cell repertoires in COVID-19. Assay: immunoSEQ multiplex PCR; the TCRdb copy retains only in-frame clones and omits some. The repertoire includes around 250,000 clones, more than 65% of them detected once, and about 3% sits in the top ten. The sample was peripheral blood. The receptors stem from a young woman with acute or convalescent COVID-19.

The rearrangement uses TRBV7-6 and TRBJ2-7; D perhaps matches TRBD1 (6 bases). Germline loops: CDR1 SGHVS, CDR2 FNYEAQ. V was clipped by 4 bases and J by 3 bases, with 16 bases between them. CDR3 length: 15 residues. CDR3 sequence reads: CASSSGRQGYYEQYF. The CDR3 nucleotides are TGTGCCAGCAGCTCCGGAAGGCAGGGGTACTACGAGCAGTACTTC. Supplemented by reference TRBV7-6 and TRBJ2-7, the full variable domain reads GAGVSQSPRYKVTKRGQDVALRCDPISGHVSLYWYRQALGQGPEFLTYFNYEAQQDKSGLPNDRFSAERPEGSISTLTIQRTEQRDSAMYRCASSSGRQGYYEQYFGPGTRLTVT.

The chain couples TRBV5-6 to TRBJ1-2, with TRBD1 identical over 7 bases. The germline V gene encodes CDR1 SGHDT and CDR2 YYEEEE. The CDR3 runs to 15 residues. The V segment lost 5 bases and the J segment 7 bases; nucleotides outside the gene matches: 14. The CDR3 DNA reads as TGTGCCAGCAGACCCGTAGACAGGGTCGGTATTGGCTACACCTTC. It encodes CASRPVDRVGIGYTF.

Note on this clone: The missing conserved phenylalanine or tryptophan at the end of this CDR3 makes a read error likely. It is unclear where the CDR3 begins or ends on the DNA, so no DNA is shown, and the CDR3 is as TCRdb lists it. The chain couples TRBV3-1 (or the pseudogene TRBV3-2) to TRBJ1-6. The length of the CDR3 is 10 amino acids, counting both ends. The germline V gene encodes CDR1 LGHDT and CDR2 YNNKEL (reference sequence). CDR3 amino acids: CASSQANGGG.

The V and J genes are TRBV3-1 (or the pseudogene TRBV3-2) and TRBJ1-4; no firm D call. V lost 1 base to trimming and J lost 9 bases, with 15 bases between them. The CDR3 consists of 15 residues. CDR1 and CDR2 from the germline V gene are LGHDT and YNNKEL (reference sequence). In DNA form, the CDR3 reads TGTGCCAGCAGCCAAGGGGCCGCCCTCGGGAAAAAACTGTTTTTT. It specifies CASSQGAALGKKLFF.

The chain is built from TRBV18 and TRBJ1-1, with 9 bases aligning to TRBD1. CDR1 KGHSH and CDR2 LQKENI come from the germline V gene. V was pared by 2 bases and J by 2 bases, with 9 bases of the junction left unmatched. This CDR3 comprises 17 residues. This CDR3 is CASSPDWTGVSNTEAFF. The CDR3 bases are TGTGCCAGCTCACCAGACTGGACAGGGGTCTCCAACACTGAAGCTTTCTTT.

The chain carries TRBV4-1 and TRBJ2-3, with 9 bases identical to TRBD2. Germline V lookup: CDR1 MGHRA, CDR2 YSYEKL. The CDR3 length is 16 residues. Trimming took 1 base from V and 6 from J; bases not matched to a gene: 8. This CDR3 reads CASSQVLVAGADTQYF. The DNA of the CDR3 is TGCGCCAGCAGCCAAGTTTTGGTAGCGGGAGCGGATACGCAGTATTTT.

This clone appeared once. This rearrangement joins TRBV4-3 to TRBJ1-2; D remains ambiguous. Trimming left V 0 bases short and J 4 bases short, with 15 bases between. In germline, CDR1 is LGHNA, CDR2 YSLEER. The CDR3 has 16 amino acids. The CDR3 coding sequence is TGCGCCAGCAGCCAAGATCCCTTTCCAGGCCTCTATGGCTACACCTTC. This translates into CASSQDPFPGLYGYTF.

V is TRBV11-2 and J is TRBJ2-2; 7 bases map to TRBD2. Trimming cost V 8 bases and J 2 bases; bases outside gene matches: 8. Germline V gene data show CDR1 as SGHAT and CDR2 as FQNNGV. This CDR3 region has 15 residues. The CDR3 region has the DNA TGTGCCAGCGTCCCGCTAGCGGTAAACACCGGGGAGCTGTTTTTT. This encodes CASVPLAVNTGELFF.

There are a few counts of this clone. The chain uses TRBV7-8 and TRBJ1-2, with 8 bases lining up with TRBD1. Germline trimming cut 6 bases from V and 6 bases from J; bases unmatched to any gene: 6. Germline assignment: CDR1 SGHVS and CDR2 FQNEAQ. CDR3 length: 13 amino acids. Here the CDR3 reads CASSRTGYNGYTF. CDR3 sequence (DNA): TGTGCCAGCAGTCGGACAGGGTATAATGGCTACACCTTC. Filled out from reference TRBV7-8 and TRBJ1-2, the complete variable domain reads GAGVSQSPRYKVAKRGQDVALRCDPISGHVSLFWYQQALGQGPEFLTYFQNEAQLDKSGLPSDRFFAERPEGSVSTLKIQRTQQEDSAVYLCASSRTGYNGYTFGSGTRLTVV.

The chain combines TRBV4-3 with TRBJ2-7; 9 bases match TRBD2. The CDR3 sequence is 15 residues long. V shed 0 bases, J shed 3 bases, and the junction held 3 bases outside the gene matches. CDR1 is LGHNA and CDR2 is YSLEER in the germline V gene. The CDR3 DNA reads as TGCGCCAGCAGCCAAGACCTAGCGGGACTCTACGAGCAGTACTTC. It encodes CASSQDLAGLYEQYF.

This clone was observed a handful of times. V usage is TRBV7-3 and J usage is TRBJ2-1, with 8 bases fitting TRBD2. The V gene's germline CDR1 is SGHTA and CDR2 FQGTGA. V trimming: 4 bases; J trimming: 0 bases; junction bases outside the gene matches: 5. This CDR3 spans 16 amino acids. CDR3 region: CASSYRGGSSYNEQFF. The CDR3 DNA reads TGTGCCAGCAGCTACCGGGGGGGAAGCTCCTACAATGAGCAGTTCTTC.

The V gene is TRBV21-1, the J gene TRBJ2-1; no check of the table's D call, TRBD1, against the DNA was made. TRBV21-1 is recorded as a pseudogene. This CDR3 has 18 residues. The DNA of the CDR3 is TGTGCCAGCAGCAAAAGGGAGACAGGGCGGTCCTCCTACAATGAGCAGTTCTTC. This gives the protein CASSKRETGRSSYNEQFF.

With respect to this clone: Additional DNA sequences in this sample encode the identical CDR3. This chain links TRBV9 with TRBJ2-7; D unclear. Germline lookup yields CDR1 SGDLS and CDR2 YYNGEE. The V end lost 0 bases, the J end lost 1 base, and 8 bases lay between the germline ends. This CDR3 is built from 14 residues. CDR3 region: CASSVGLNSYEQYF. CDR3 coding DNA: TGTGCCAGCAGCGTAGGACTTAATTCCTACGAGCAGTACTTC.

This sequence joins TRBV30 and TRBJ1-5, with 8 bases that match TRBD1. From germline, CDR1 is GTSNPN and CDR2 SVGIG (reference sequence). The CDR3 is 15 amino acids. With V trimmed by 0 bases and J by 2 bases, 3 bases remained unmatched. The chain's CDR3 is CAWSVQGQGNQPQHF. In nucleotides, the CDR3 is TGTGCCTGGAGTGTACAGGGACAGGGCAATCAGCCCCAGCATTTT.

This clone was observed a single time. The chain recombines TRBV14 with TRBJ2-7; 7 bases match TRBD1. The CDR3 covers 15 residues. Germline V lookup: CDR1 SGHDN, CDR2 FVKESK. Trimming at V came to 4 bases and at J to 3 bases, leaving 9 bases not matched to a gene. CDR3 in amino acids: CASSPEDRSRYEQYF. In DNA form, the CDR3 reads TGTGCCAGCAGCCCGGAGGACAGGTCCCGCTACGAGCAGTACTTC. Based on the CDR3 plus reference TRBV14 and TRBJ2-7, the full variable domain is EAGVTQFPSHSVIEKGQTVTLRCDPISGHDNLYWYRRVMGKEIKFLLHFVKESKQDESGMPNNRFLAERTGGTYSTLKVQPAELEDSGVYFCASSPEDRSRYEQYFGPGTRLTVT.

Notes on this clone: The same CDR3 can be traced to other DNA sequences in this sample. The rearrangement links TRBV4-3 to TRBJ1-4; 11 nucleotides agree with TRBD1. The CDR3 is 16 residues long. Germline CDR1 reads LGHNA; CDR2 reads YSLEER. J gave up 5 bases and V 2 bases, and 4 bases lay outside the gene matches. The CDR3 here is CASSQSGQGANEKLFF. The CDR3 region has the DNA TGCGCCAGCAGCCAATCTGGACAGGGGGCAAATGAAAAACTGTTTTTT.

The CDR3 reads CASSRGTSGLWDTQYF. CDR3 bases: TGTGCCAGCAGCCGCGGGACTAGCGGCCTGTGGGATACGCAGTATTTT. The genes are TRBV6-2 or TRBV6-3 and TRBJ2-3, with TRBD2 matching 11 bases. There are 16 residues in the CDR3. The V and J ends lost 6 bases and 6 bases, in that order; junction bases with no gene match: 11. Germline-derived CDR1 and CDR2 are MNHEY and SVGEGT.

This clone was counted a few times. The chain links TRBV11-2 to TRBJ1-2, with 8 bases identical to TRBD1. The germline V gene has CDR1 SGHAT and CDR2 FQNNGV. The CDR3 has 14 residues. J lost 4 bases, V lost 3 bases, and 4 bases had no gene match. Here the CDR3 DNA reads TGTGCCAGCAGCTTGAGGGACAGGTCCTATGGCTACACCTTC. This codes for CASSLRDRSYGYTF. The whole variable domain, remainder taken from reference TRBV11-2 and TRBJ1-2, is EAGVAQSPRYKIIEKRQSVAFWCNPISGHATLYWYQQILGQGPKLLIQFQNNGVVDDSQLPKDRFSAERLKGVDSTLKIQPAKLEDSAVYLCASSLRDRSYGYTFGSGTRLTVV.

The CDR3 region has the DNA TGTGCCAGCAGCCTGACAGGGAATCAGCCCCAGCATTTT. Its translation: CASSLTGNQPQHF. The chain joins TRBV28 to TRBJ1-5; 7 nucleotides match TRBD1. J lost 4 bases, V lost 6 bases, and 3 bases had no gene match. The CDR3 has 13 amino acids. Germline V gives CDR1 MDHEN, CDR2 SYDVKM.

This chain joins TRBV9 and TRBJ2-7, with TRBD1 matching over 11 bases. The CDR3 is 15 residues long. V was pared by 3 bases and J by 5 bases, with 7 bases of the junction left unmatched. Germline V gives CDR1 SGDLS, CDR2 YYNGEE. CDR3 region: CASSARDRGGDEQYF. The CDR3 DNA sequence: TGTGCCAGCAGCGCCCGGGACAGGGGGGGAGACGAGCAGTACTTC.